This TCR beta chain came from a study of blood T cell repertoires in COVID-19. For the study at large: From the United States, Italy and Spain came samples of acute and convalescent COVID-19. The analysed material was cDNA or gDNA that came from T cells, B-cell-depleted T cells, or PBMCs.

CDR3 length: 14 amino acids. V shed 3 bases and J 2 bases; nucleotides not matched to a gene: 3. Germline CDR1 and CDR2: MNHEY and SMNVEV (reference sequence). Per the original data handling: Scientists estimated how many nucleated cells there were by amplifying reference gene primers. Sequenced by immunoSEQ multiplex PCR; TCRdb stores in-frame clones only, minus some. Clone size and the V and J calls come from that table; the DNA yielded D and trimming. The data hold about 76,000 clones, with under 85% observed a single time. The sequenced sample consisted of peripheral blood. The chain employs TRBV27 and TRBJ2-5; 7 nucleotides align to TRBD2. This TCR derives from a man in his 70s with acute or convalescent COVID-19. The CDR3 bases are TGTGCCAGCAGTTTTCAGGGAGGGCAAGAGACCCAGTACTTC. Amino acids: CASSFQGGQETQYF.